This T cell receptor (beta chain) stems from a study of cytomegalovirus exposure and HLA in healthy donors. Study-wide points: In a later analysis, a missense DCLRE1C variant was linked to TCR beta V- and J-gene trimming.

This PCR relied on a set of 60 Vbeta primers and 13 Jbeta primers. This table comes from immunoSEQ multiplex PCR, and its TCRdb copy is limited to in-frame clones, with some not included. Of some 90,000 clones in the sample, around 74% were seen once. For this clone: Antigen: not known.

This CDR3 has 14 residues. CDR1 is SEHNR and CDR2 is FQNEAQ in the germline V gene (reference sequence). The germline V and J ends were trimmed by 3 bases and 6 bases, with 12 bases remaining between them. This clonotype was obtained from a boy aged 5-17 years in good health and CMV-seronegative. V gene TRBV7-9 combines with J gene TRBJ1-5; D is perhaps TRBD1 (6 bases). Sequenced input: PBMCs. This chain's CDR3 is CASSFGGAPQPQHF. The CDR3 nucleotides read TGTGCCAGCAGCTTCGGGGGGGCCCCTCAGCCCCAGCATTTT.